This TCR beta chain stems from a study of T cell responses to AZD1222 COVID-19 vaccine. Study findings and constraints: Repertoire sampling was restricted to post-peak T cell response timepoints. Spike-specific TCR breadth and depth rose after two AZD1222 doses. Nearly half of spike-specific TCRs reportedly target variant regions that are unmutated in the B.1.351 and B.1.1.7 variants.

Clones were sequenced by immunoSEQ multiplex PCR, and TCRdb holds only the in-frame ones, with some missing. The table has approximately 79,000 clones, around nine tenths seen once. With regard to this clone: The antigen remains undetermined.

This clonotype was obtained from an adult in good health. Specimen: peripheral blood, collected on day 0 of AZD1222 vaccination.

The DNA of the CDR3 is TGCAGCCTGAGGACATCCTCAGAGACCCAGTACTTC. Translation gives CSLRTSSETQYF. The chain has TRBV29-1 and TRBJ2-5; D might be TRBD1 (5 bases). CDR3 size: 12 residues. CDR1 is SQVTM, CDR2 ANQGSEA, per germline. V lost 8 bases to trimming and J lost 4 bases, with 14 bases between them.